These 24 T cell receptor beta chains originate from one sample sequenced in a study of T cell responses to AZD1222 COVID-19 vaccine. The method was immunoSEQ multiplex PCR; TCRdb's version includes in-frame clones alone and lacks a portion of them. The sample lists about 190,000 clones; around 86% were seen once. The specimen was peripheral blood, collected on day 0 of MenACWY control vaccination. These TCRs come from an adult in good health.

The chain has TRBV2 and TRBJ1-5, with D uncertain. The CDR3 is 14 residues long. V gave up 2 bases and J gave up 1 base, with 6 bases separating them. CDR1 and CDR2 (germline): SNHLY, FYNNEI. CDR3 in DNA: TGTGCCAGCAGTGAAACGGACAGCAATCAGCCCCAGCATTTT. Its translation is CASSETDSNQPQHF.

The chain is built from TRBV19 and TRBJ1-1, with a weak D call TRBD1 (6 bases). CDR3 length: 12 residues. Trimming stripped 6 bases from V and 6 bases from J, with 11 bases between. Germline assignment: CDR1 LNHDA and CDR2 SQIVND (reference sequence). CDR3 amino acids: CASRGDRSEAFF. The CDR3, as DNA: TGTGCCAGTAGAGGCGACAGGTCTGAAGCTTTCTTT. Together with reference TRBV19 and TRBJ1-1, the CDR3 gives the full variable domain: DGGITQSPKYLFRKEGQNVTLSCEQNLNHDAMYWYRQDPGQGLRLIYYSQIVNDFQKGDIAEGYSVSREKKESFPLTVTSAQKNPTAFYLCASRGDRSEAFFGQGTRLTVV.

The chain recombines TRBV3-1 (or the pseudogene TRBV3-2) with TRBJ2-3, with TRBD1 identical over 8 bases. V was clipped by 5 bases and J by 4 bases; unmatched bases: 5. This CDR3 region has 14 residues. Germline V gives CDR1 LGHDT, CDR2 YNNKEL (reference sequence). In DNA form, the CDR3 reads TGTGCCAGCAGCTACGACAGGGGACCAGATACGCAGTATTTT. Protein product: CASSYDRGPDTQYF.

This chain connects TRBV7-6 to TRBJ2-7; D may match TRBD1 or TRBD2 (5 bases each). The CDR3 covers 13 residues. Trimming stripped 5 bases from V and 3 bases from J, with 11 bases between. Germline CDR1 is SGHVS and CDR2 is FNYEAQ. The chain's CDR3 is CASSRDGDYEQYF. The CDR3 DNA sequence: TGTGCCAGCAGCAGGGACGGGGACTACGAGCAGTACTTC. Full variable domain (rest looked up from reference TRBV7-6 and TRBJ2-7): GAGVSQSPRYKVTKRGQDVALRCDPISGHVSLYWYRQALGQGPEFLTYFNYEAQQDKSGLPNDRFSAERPEGSISTLTIQRTEQRDSAMYRCASSRDGDYEQYFGPGTRLTVT.

In its sample, this clone was seen once. The chain uses TRBV19 and TRBJ2-1, with a tentative D call TRBD1 (5 bases). This CDR3 is 12 amino acids long. Germline assignment: CDR1 LNHDA and CDR2 SQIVND (reference sequence). V was cut by 8 bases and J by 8 bases, with 13 bases left in between. DNA of the CDR3: TGTGCCAGTGGTCGCAGGGATCATGAGCAGTTCTTC. Translating gives CASGRRDHEQFF.

The chain recombines TRBV3-1 (or the pseudogene TRBV3-2) with TRBJ1-5, with D possibly TRBD1 on 5 matching bases. The CDR3 consists of 15 residues. Germline loops: CDR1 LGHDT, CDR2 YNNKEL (reference sequence). V lost 1 base, J lost 5 bases, and 12 bases lay in between. CDR3 sequence reads: CASSQGRGGDQPQHF. The CDR3 DNA follows: TGTGCCAGCAGCCAAGGAAGGGGAGGGGATCAGCCCCAGCATTTT.

The chain recombines TRBV6-5 with TRBJ1-3, with a possible D match to TRBD1 (5 bases). The germline CDR1 and CDR2 sequences are MNHEY and SVGAGI. This CDR3 contains 13 residues. Trimming removed 5 bases at V and 9 bases at J, with 14 bases between. The CDR3 DNA reads as TGTGCCAGCAGTCGGGACTTTTCGTCCACCATATATTTT. Translated, it gives CASSRDFSSTIYF.

This chain uses TRBV25-1 with TRBJ1-6; no firm D call. The CDR3 is 15 amino acids. In germline, CDR1 is MGHDK, CDR2 SYGVNS. V shed 1 base and J shed 5 bases, with 9 bases lying between them. CDR3 coding DNA: TGTGCCAGCAGTGAATCCGCAGCACATAATTCACCCCTCCACTTT. Amino acid sequence: CASSESAAHNSPLHF.

The chain uses TRBV6-1 and TRBJ2-2; D may be TRBD1 (5 bases). Germline V gene data show CDR1 as MNHNS and CDR2 as SASEGT. The CDR3 is 13 residues long. Trimming cost V 2 bases and J 6 bases, with 7 bases left between them. The CDR3 bases are TGTGCCAGCAGTGAACAGGGTTCCGGGGAGCTGTTTTTT. Encoded protein: CASSEQGSGELFF.

This clone was found once. The chain recombines TRBV2 with TRBJ1-1, with unresolved D. CDR1 is SNHLY and CDR2 is FYNNEI in the germline V gene. The CDR3 extends over 14 amino acids. The germline V and J ends were trimmed by 3 bases and 8 bases, with 16 bases remaining between them. CDR3: CASSDFSGRAEAFF. CDR3 sequence (DNA): TGTGCCAGCAGTGATTTCAGTGGACGGGCCGAAGCTTTCTTT. Looking up the rest from reference TRBV2 and TRBJ1-1 gives the full variable domain: EPEVTQTPSHQVTQMGQEVILRCVPISNHLYFYWYRQILGQKVEFLVSFYNNEISEKSEIFDDQFSVERPDGSNFTLKIRSTKLEDSAMYFCASSDFSGRAEAFFGQGTRLTVV.

The gene calls are TRBV4-2 and TRBJ2-5; no firm D call. From germline, CDR1 is LGHNA and CDR2 YNFKEQ. The germline V and J ends were trimmed by 2 bases and 7 bases, with 14 bases remaining between them. The CDR3 has 14 residues. CDR3 sequence (DNA): TGTGCCAGCAGCCAATATGGACCCGAAGTGACCCAGTACTTC. This translates into CASSQYGPEVTQYF.

V gene TRBV7-9 combines with J gene TRBJ2-7; D perhaps matches TRBD2 (5 bases). The germline V gene encodes CDR1 SEHNR and CDR2 FQNEAQ (reference sequence). The V gene lost 1 base and the J gene lost 0 bases, with 10 bases spanning the gap. The CDR3 is made up of 15 amino acids. The CDR3 DNA is TGTGCCAGCAGCTTAGGAGCGGCGACCTCCTACGAGCAGTACTTC. Protein sequence: CASSLGAATSYEQYF.

Comments on this clone: This CDR3 is also generated by other DNA sequences in the sample. The chain joins TRBV14 to TRBJ1-4; 9 bases are a match to TRBD1. V trimming: 4 bases; J trimming: 8 bases; junction bases outside the gene matches: 5. Per the germline V gene, CDR1 is SGHDN and CDR2 is FVKESK. The CDR3 covers 14 residues. The DNA of the CDR3 is TGTGCCAGCAGCCCCCGCACAGGGGGCGAAAAACTGTTTTTT. This translates into CASSPRTGGEKLFF.

This chain connects TRBV6-5 to TRBJ1-6; tentative D call: TRBD1 (5 bases). The CDR3 covers 15 residues. CDR1 MNHEY and CDR2 SVGAGI come from the germline V gene. V gave up 2 bases and J gave up 8 bases, with 13 bases separating them. CDR3 in DNA: TGTGCCAGCAGTTACCAGGGAATGAGGGATTCACCCCTCCACTTT. This sequence encodes CASSYQGMRDSPLHF.

J is TRBJ1-6 and V is TRBV25-1; TRBD1 might be the D (5 bases). Per germline, CDR1 MGHDK and CDR2 SYGVNS. This CDR3 has 15 amino acids. V was clipped by 10 bases and J by 5 bases, with 18 bases between them. CDR3 protein: CANRSPSVHNSPLHF. CDR3 DNA sequence: TGTGCCAACAGGAGCCCCTCGGTTCATAATTCACCCCTCCACTTT.

The J gene is TRBJ2-3, the V gene TRBV27; TRBD2 might be the D (6 bases). The CDR3 has 17 amino acids. The germline gives CDR1 MNHEY, CDR2 SMNVEV (reference sequence). Trimming removed 0 bases from V and 0 bases from J, with 13 bases in between. The CDR3 DNA is TGTGCCAGCAGTTTATCCACCCTTGCGGGAAGCACAGATACGCAGTATTTT. Translated: CASSLSTLAGSTDTQYF.

A remark on this clone: One end of the junction is discordant with germline, which a read error may explain. The chain recombines TRBV19 with TRBJ2-2, with 9 bases fitting TRBD2. CDR3 size: 15 residues. Germline lookup yields CDR1 LNHDA and CDR2 SQIVND (reference sequence). CDR3 amino acids: CAGSISGRNTGELFF. DNA for the CDR3: TGTGCCGGTAGTATTAGCGGGAGAAACACCGGGGAGCTGTTTTTT. The whole variable domain, filled in from reference TRBV19 and TRBJ2-2, reads DGGITQSPKYLFRKEGQNVTLSCEQNLNHDAMYWYRQDPGQGLRLIYYSQIVNDFQKGDIAEGYSVSREKKESFPLTVTSAQKNPTAFYLCAGSISGRNTGELFFGEGSRLTVL.

In the case of this clone: Other DNA sequences from this sample encode an identical CDR3 as well. This chain joins TRBV30 and TRBJ1-1; D ambiguous. Germline CDR1 is GTSNPN and CDR2 is SVGIG (reference sequence). Trimming took off 0 bases at V and 3 bases at J, with 8 bases between the two ends. The CDR3 totals 13 residues. The CDR3 sequence: CAWSVGGDTEAFF. Written as DNA, the CDR3 is TGTGCCTGGAGTGTGGGAGGAGACACTGAAGCTTTCTTT.

The J gene is TRBJ2-7, the V gene TRBV28; 7 nucleotides line up with TRBD1. CDR3 size: 16 residues. The V gene's germline CDR1 is MDHEN and CDR2 SYDVKM. V lost 4 bases and J lost 4; bases outside the gene matches: 13. Here the CDR3 DNA reads TGTGCCAGCAGTTCGCCGACGACCGGGACAGCTTACGAGCAGTACTTC. It translates to CASSSPTTGTAYEQYF.

This chain joins TRBV4-2 and TRBJ2-7; TRBD2 is a possible D gene (6 bases). Germline V gives CDR1 LGHNA, CDR2 YNFKEQ. The CDR3 loop spans 16 amino acids. V lost 1 base, J lost 2 bases, and 15 bases lay in between. CDR3 bases: TGTGCCAGCAGCCAAGGGAGGGCGGCCACCCCCTACGAGCAGTACTTC. This translates into CASSQGRAATPYEQYF.

DNA of the CDR3: TGTGCCAGCAGCCCGCAGGACTCTGGAAACACCATATATTTT. Its protein product is CASSPQDSGNTIYF. The J gene is TRBJ1-3, the V gene TRBV2; D remains unclear. Germline CDR1 SNHLY, CDR2 FYNNEI. The V end lost 6 bases, the J end lost 0 bases, and 9 bases lay between the germline ends. This CDR3 spans 14 amino acids.

V gene TRBV28 combines with J gene TRBJ1-4; no clear D gene. CDR3 length: 15 residues. Germline V gene data show CDR1 as MDHEN and CDR2 as SYDVKM. The V and J ends lost 3 bases and 3 bases respectively, with 11 bases between them. CDR3 sequence: CASSLSRGSNEKLFF. DNA of the CDR3: TGTGCCAGCAGTTTGTCCAGAGGCTCTAATGAAAAACTGTTTTTT.

The chain has TRBV19 and TRBJ1-5; 9 bases are a match to TRBD1. The CDR3 runs to 14 residues. In germline, CDR1 is LNHDA, CDR2 SQIVND (reference sequence). The V segment lost 1 base and the J segment 10 bases; nucleotides outside the gene matches: 5. CDR3 amino acids: CASSIGDRVSPQHF. The DNA for the CDR3 is TGTGCCAGTAGTATAGGGGACAGGGTTAGCCCCCAGCATTTT.

J is TRBJ1-1 and V is TRBV6-2 or TRBV6-3; 9 positions agree with TRBD1. V dropped 4 bases and J dropped 5; count of bases not matched to a gene: 8. Germline-derived CDR1 and CDR2 are MNHEY and SVGEGT. This CDR3 is 15 amino acids long. DNA for the CDR3: TGTGCCAGCAGTTTGTCCGGGACAGGGAGTACTGAAGCTTTCTTT. It translates to CASSLSGTGSTEAFF.